This paragraph reports one TCR beta chain. Antigen specificity is unknown. The source of the sample is a study of cytomegalovirus exposure and HLA in healthy donors. Study-wide background: HLA-typed donors were the source of 82 million or so unique TCRs, which an early data release held. Whole-study results and caveats: TCR beta chains associated with HLA were, in a later analysis, more clonally expanded than equally common others. Near-uniform donor sequencing depth was presumed by presence/absence analyses.

The CDR3 covers 14 residues. V was clipped by 8 bases and J by 0 bases, with 13 bases between them. CDR1 is MDHEN and CDR2 is SYDVKM in the germline V gene. In the PCR, 60 Vbeta and 13 Jbeta primers were used. TCRdb's table, derived via immunoSEQ multiplex PCR, lists solely in-frame clones and lacks some. The profile shows over 100,000 clones, under 85% of them singletons. The sequence was collected from a man between 25 and 39 years old in good health and CMV-seropositive. The sequencing sample was made of PBMCs. The V gene is TRBV28, the J gene TRBJ1-2; possibly TRBD1 for D (6 bases). CDR3 protein: CASGWTATNYGYTF. The CDR3 region has the DNA TGTGCCAGCGGATGGACAGCCACTAACTATGGCTACACCTTC.